A single sample gave rise to the 3 T cell receptor beta chains below, sequenced in a study of Tregs in tolerant kidney transplant recipients. Related graft donors supplied nonmyeloablative bone marrow transplants, and mixed chimerism was transient. Data came from immunoSEQ multiplex PCR; TCRdb stores just in-frame clones and leaves some out. Among 45,000 to 55,000 clones, about 90% were seen once, and the ten largest hold approximately 16%. The starting material was CD8+ T cells from blood (PBMCs), obtained 24 months after the transplant. These receptors originate from a human patient who received a combined kidney and bone marrow transplant. Some T cells may be graft donor cells.

CDR3 coding DNA: TGCAGCGTTAACAGGGAATTCGATGTGGGGCAGTTCTTC. Its protein is CSVNREFDVGQFF. The V and J genes are TRBV29-1 and TRBJ2-1; tentatively, D is TRBD1 (6 bases). The CDR3 consists of 13 residues. V lost 5 bases to trimming and J lost 12 bases, with 20 bases between them. Looked up from germline, CDR1 is SQVTM and CDR2 is ANQGSEA.

The chain employs TRBV6-1 and TRBJ2-1, with D tentatively TRBD1 (6 bases). Per germline, CDR1 MNHNS and CDR2 SASEGT. There are 14 residues in the CDR3. The V end was cut by 2 bases, the J end by 6 bases, with 11 bases between. The CDR3 sequence is CASSEQGHANEQFF. CDR3 coding DNA: TGTGCCAGCAGTGAACAGGGACACGCCAATGAGCAGTTCTTC.

The chain is built from TRBV9 and TRBJ1-2; 7 bases are shared with TRBD1. Trimming removed 4 bases from V and 6 bases from J; junction bases left unmatched: 3. Germline V gene data show CDR1 as SGDLS and CDR2 as YYNGEE. This CDR3 region has 12 residues. This chain's CDR3 is CASSQTGNGYTF. Written as DNA, the CDR3 is TGTGCCAGCAGCCAGACAGGGAATGGCTACACCTTC.